The 10 T cell receptor beta chains reported below all come from one sample, sequenced in a study of T cell clusters in autoimmune cytopenias. Some 38,000 genome equivalents of blood DNA were amplified for TRB. Multiplex touch-down PCR amplified TRB using TRB-A and TRB-B pools in one tube. TCRdb re-called the multiplex PCR reads, yielding one record per CDR3 amino acid sequence without DNA. The sample table includes around 9,500 distinct CDR3 sequences. Sequencing was done on a sample of peripheral blood. The source is a human donor with an autoimmune cytopenia or autoimmune hepatitis (not recorded which).

This chain connects TRBV20-1 to TRBJ2-5; the TRBD1 assignment by TCRdb is unverifiable without DNA. The CDR3 is 15 residues long. Per the germline V gene, CDR1 is DFQATT and CDR2 is SNEGSKA (reference sequence). CDR3 in amino acids: CSARGTRDTEETQYF.

V is TRBV7-9 and J is TRBJ1-2; the D call from TCRdb, TRBD1, cannot be confirmed without DNA. This CDR3 spans 13 amino acids. Germline lookup yields CDR1 SEHNR and CDR2 FQNEAQ (reference sequence). CDR3 in amino acids: CASSLDSGYGYTF.

The gene calls are TRBV12-3 or TRBV12-4 and TRBJ1-4; TCRdb gives TRBD1 as the D gene, but with no DNA this cannot be confirmed. The CDR3 is 13 residues long. The CDR3: CASSNGSPEKLFF.

The chain combines TRBV6-5 with TRBJ1-3; TCRdb outputs TRBD1, but without DNA this stays unchecked. Germline CDR1 reads MNHEY; CDR2 reads SVGAGI. The CDR3 runs to 15 residues. The CDR3 loop reads CASSKTGTEYDTIYF.

This clonotype registers medium-sized (0.01 to 0.1%) by frequency. This chain uses TRBV4-2 with TRBJ2-2; TCRdb returns TRBD1, unconfirmable since there is no DNA. The CDR3 is 16 amino acids. Per germline, CDR1 LGHNA and CDR2 YNFKEQ. The CDR3 is CASSQGLRGRTGELFF.

The V gene is TRBV29-1, the J gene TRBJ2-7; the D call of TRBD1 rests on TCRdb alone, since no DNA is present to check it. Germline V CDR1 and CDR2: SQVTM, ANQGSEA. The CDR3 covers 13 residues. The CDR3 protein is CSVEGQGLNEQYF.

This clonotype counts as medium-sized by frequency. This chain joins TRBV30 and TRBJ1-2; TCRdb lists TRBD1, though no DNA is available to test this call. Germline lookup yields CDR1 GTSNPN and CDR2 SVGIG (reference sequence). This CDR3 spans 15 amino acids. The CDR3 here is CAWSQGPELNYGYTF.

The V and J genes are TRBV11-2 and TRBJ2-6. There are 11 residues in the CDR3. Per the germline V gene, CDR1 is SGHAT and CDR2 is FQNNGV. The CDR3 loop is CANSGANVLTF.

According to its frequency, this clonotype is medium-sized. The chain links TRBV29-1 to TRBJ2-1; the D call of TRBD1 rests on TCRdb alone, since no DNA is present to check it. The CDR3 totals 14 residues. Per germline, CDR1 SQVTM and CDR2 ANQGSEA. The CDR3: CSVEGQGLDNEQFF.

The V gene is TRBV5-1, the J gene TRBJ2-5; TCRdb selects TRBD1, and the lack of DNA leaves this call unchecked. This CDR3 comprises 14 residues. Germline V gene lookup returns CDR1 SGHRS and CDR2 YFSETQ. CDR3 loop: CASSLGGGSETQYF.